The 30 T cell receptor beta chains below were found in one sample sequenced in a study of blood T cells in healthy people across ages. With a J-beta primer mix and a sample-barcoded 5' primer, a second PCR ran 7 to 11 cycles. TCRdb re-analysed the 5' RACE reads in MiXCR, keeping a single row per CDR3 protein. In the table there are around 1,000,000 distinct CDR3 sequences, roughly 24% of which are singletons. Another study also made use of these data, one on T cells of mothers and their children.

Specimen: blood. The receptors were sampled from a girl aged 2-10 years in good health.

As concerns this clonotype: A much larger clone sits a single nucleotide away, making a read error possible. This sequence joins TRBV3-1 and TRBJ2-5; no definite D call. The DNA matches TRBJ2-7 better at its end, which makes the J call doubtful. Germline V CDR1 and CDR2: LGHDT, YNNKEL (reference sequence). This CDR3 spans 12 amino acids. CDR3: CASSRNAYEQYF. CDR3 nucleotide sequence: TGTGCCAGCAGCAGGAACGCCTACGAGCAGTACTTC.

The chain joins TRBV5-1 to TRBJ1-1, with 7 bases identical to TRBD1. The CDR3 runs 16 residues. In germline, CDR1 is SGHRS, CDR2 YFSETQ. V gave up 1 base and J gave up 9 bases; unmatched junction bases: 15. CDR3 DNA sequence: TGCGCCAGCAGCTTGACCACCGAAACCAGGGGGTGGAAAGCTTTCTTT. This translates into CASSLTTETRGWKAFF.

The rearrangement links TRBV7-9 to TRBJ1-2; tentative D call: TRBD1 (6 bases). V shed 3 bases and J shed 5 bases, with 13 bases lying between them. CDR1 is SEHNR and CDR2 is FQNEAQ in the germline V gene (reference sequence). The CDR3 is 14 amino acids. DNA of the CDR3: TGTGCCAGCAGCTTGGGGGCATCAACGTATGGCTACACCTTC. This sequence encodes CASSLGASTYGYTF.

The rearrangement joins TRBV28 to TRBJ2-1; D possibly corresponds to TRBD2 (6 bases). TRBJ2-7 explains the end of the DNA better; the J call may be wrong. Germline CDR1 and CDR2: MDHEN and SYDVKM. The CDR3 runs 15 residues. In nucleotides, the CDR3 is TGTGCCAGCAGTTTAGGATTGTCGGGAGTTTACGAGCAGTACTTC. It encodes CASSLGLSGVYEQYF.

This clonotype was detected a few times. The chain recombines TRBV5-1 with TRBJ1-1; a weak D match, TRBD1 (5 bases). The germline V gene encodes CDR1 SGHRS and CDR2 YFSETQ. The CDR3 has 14 amino acids. The germline V and J ends were trimmed by 7 bases and 6 bases, with 19 bases remaining between them. The CDR3 DNA follows: TGCGCCAGCTCAATCGGGGCCAAAGGACCTGAAGCTTTCTTT. It translates to CASSIGAKGPEAFF.

The chain links TRBV11-2 to TRBJ2-1; 8 bases line up with TRBD1. Trimming removed 0 bases from V and 1 base from J; junction bases left unmatched: 2. Germline lookup yields CDR1 SGHAT and CDR2 FQNNGV. The CDR3 spans 16 residues. The CDR3 loop is CASSLDRGPSYNEQFF. CDR3 nucleotides: TGTGCCAGCAGCTTAGACAGGGGGCCTTCCTACAATGAGCAGTTCTTC.

This clonotype was observed many times. The rearrangement joins TRBV6-5 to TRBJ1-4; 7 positions match TRBD1. Germline assignment: CDR1 MNHEY and CDR2 SVGAGI. Trimming took 5 bases from V and 8 from J; bases not matched to a gene: 5. This CDR3 spans 13 amino acids. The CDR3 spells CASSPGTVEKLFF. CDR3 sequence (DNA): TGTGCCAGCAGTCCCGGGACAGTCGAAAAACTGTTTTTT.

This clonotype appeared a few times. The V and J genes are TRBV20-1 and TRBJ2-5, with TRBD2 as a possible D gene (6 bases). The J call is in doubt because the DNA end fits TRBJ2-1 better. The CDR3 runs 11 residues. The germline V gene has CDR1 DFQATT and CDR2 SNEGSKA (reference sequence). As DNA, the CDR3 is TGCAGTGCTGCCTCGGGAGTTGAGCAGTTCTTC. This codes for CSAASGVEQFF.

The rearrangement uses TRBV7-2 and TRBJ2-3; TRBD2 agrees at 12 bases. The germline V gene encodes CDR1 SGHTA and CDR2 FQGNSA. V was clipped by 1 base and J by 5 bases; unmatched bases: 4. The CDR3 extends over 16 amino acids. CDR3 loop: CASSLVLAGGQDTQYF. CDR3 DNA sequence: TGTGCCAGCAGCTTAGTACTAGCGGGGGGTCAAGATACGCAGTATTTT.

The rearrangement uses TRBV5-1 and TRBJ1-2; possibly TRBD1 for D (5 bases). Germline V gives CDR1 SGHRS, CDR2 YFSETQ. The CDR3 loop spans 15 amino acids. V was cut by 4 bases and J by 6 bases, with 19 bases left in between. The CDR3 loop is CASSLGLGGTDGYTF. CDR3 nucleotide sequence: TGCGCCAGCAGCCTAGGATTGGGGGGGACTGATGGCTACACCTTC. Looking up the rest from reference TRBV5-1 and TRBJ1-2 gives the full variable domain: KAGVTQTPRYLIKTRGQQVTLSCSPISGHRSVSWYQQTPGQGLQFLFEYFSETQRNKGNFPGRFSGRQFSNSRSEMNVSTLELGDSALYLCASSLGLGGTDGYTFGSGTRLTVV.

This clonotype was picked up a small number of times. The chain carries TRBV21-1 and TRBJ2-2; the table's D call of TRBD1 was not tested on the DNA. TRBV21-1 is labeled a pseudogene. The CDR3 loop spans 19 amino acids. This CDR3 reads CASSKALKQGVRGTGELFF. As DNA, the CDR3 is TGTGCCAGCAGCAAAGCTCTAAAACAGGGAGTGAGGGGGACCGGGGAGCTGTTTTTT.

This clonotype has only a few counts. The gene calls are TRBV29-1 and TRBJ1-2; no reliable D call. The germline CDR1 and CDR2 sequences are SQVTM and ANQGSEA. The V end was cut by 6 bases, the J end by 8 bases, with 16 bases between. The CDR3 is made up of 12 amino acids. The DNA for the CDR3 is TGCAGCGTCGGTACGGGATTCGGGGGCTACACCTTC. Its translation is CSVGTGFGGYTF.

V gene TRBV6-2 or TRBV6-3 combines with J gene TRBJ2-7; D is undetermined. Trimming took off 8 bases at V and 2 bases at J, with 13 bases between the two ends. This CDR3 has 13 residues. The germline gives CDR1 MNHEY, CDR2 SVGEGT. DNA for the CDR3: TGTGCCAGCGGTTCGGGCAGCGCCTACGAGCAGTACTTC. Translation: CASGSGSAYEQYF.

The chain uses TRBV15 and TRBJ2-1; D is unresolved. The end of the DNA is better explained by TRBJ2-5, so the J call may be wrong. Per germline, CDR1 LNHNV and CDR2 YYDKDF (reference sequence). The CDR3 is made up of 13 amino acids. DNA of the CDR3: TGTGCCACCAGCAGAGACCGGGAAGAGACCCAGTACTTC. Translating it yields CATSRDREETQYF.

This clonotype was detected only a few times. This chain uses TRBV7-9 with TRBJ2-7; possible D gene TRBD2, 6 bases. The CDR3 contains 15 residues. V gave up 5 bases and J gave up 4 bases, with 18 bases separating them. Germline V lookup: CDR1 SEHNR, CDR2 FQNEAQ (reference sequence). Written as DNA, the CDR3 is TGTGCCAGCAGCCCGATTGGATCTGGAGGGTACGAGCAGTACTTC. Amino acid sequence: CASSPIGSGGYEQYF. The variable domain in full, completed from reference TRBV7-9 and TRBJ2-7, reads DTGVSQNPRHKITKRGQNVTFRCDPISEHNRLYWYRQTLGQGPEFLTYFQNEAQLEKSRLLSDRFSAERPKGSFSTLEIQRTEQGDSAMYLCASSPIGSGGYEQYFGPGTRLTVT.

The chain links TRBV7-2 to TRBJ1-1; D perhaps matches TRBD1 (6 bases). This CDR3 contains 13 residues. Germline V lookup: CDR1 SGHTA, CDR2 FQGNSA. Trimming removed 5 bases from V and 5 bases from J, with 12 bases in between. CDR3 protein: CASSRYGQTEAFF. In DNA, the CDR3 is TGTGCCAGCAGCCGGTACGGACAGACTGAAGCTTTCTTT. Filled out from reference TRBV7-2 and TRBJ1-1, the complete variable domain reads GAGVSQSPSNKVTEKGKDVELRCDPISGHTALYWYRQSLGQGLEFLIYFQGNSAPDKSGLPSDRFSAERTGGSVSTLTIQRTQQEDSAVYLCASSRYGQTEAFFGQGTRLTVV.

The V gene is TRBV20-1, the J gene TRBJ2-3; 7 bases map to TRBD2. The V gene end was trimmed by 3 bases and the J gene end by 2 bases; junction bases not matched to a gene: 5. Germline V gene sequence: CDR1 DFQATT, CDR2 SNEGSKA (reference sequence). The CDR3 contains 14 residues. CDR3 coding DNA: TGCAGTGCTAGCGGGGGGTACCCCACAGATACGCAGTATTTT. It codes for CSASGGYPTDTQYF.

The CDR3 DNA reads as TGTGCCAGCAGCCAAGAGGTGTTAGCGGGATTAAACACCGGGGAGCTGTTTTTT. It is translated as CASSQEVLAGLNTGELFF. The chain has TRBV4-2 and TRBJ2-2; the match to TRBD2 covers 8 bases. Germline V lookup: CDR1 LGHNA, CDR2 YNFKEQ. V trimming: 0 bases; J trimming: 2 bases; junction bases outside the gene matches: 8. CDR3 size: 18 residues.

The chain links TRBV7-9 to TRBJ2-1; 7 bases agree with TRBD2. Germline values: CDR1 SEHNR, CDR2 FQNEAQ (reference sequence). Losses at the gene ends were 4 bases for V and 3 bases for J; bases not matched to a gene: 9. CDR3 length equals 16 residues. CDR3 sequence: CASSSDTGGYYNEQFF. The CDR3 nucleotides read TGTGCCAGCAGCTCAGACACGGGAGGCTACTACAATGAGCAGTTCTTC.

The CDR3 region is CASSPVLGPKGYNEQFF. The CDR3 nucleotides read TGTGCCAGCAGCCCCGTCCTAGGTCCCAAGGGGTACAATGAGCAGTTCTTC. The chain uses TRBV12-3 or TRBV12-4 and TRBJ2-1; D is possibly TRBD1 (5 bases). The CDR3 loop spans 17 amino acids. V was trimmed by 6 bases and J by 4 bases, leaving 22 bases between them.

V and J are TRBV27 and TRBJ2-7, with TRBD1 as a possible D gene (5 bases). V was shortened by 3 bases and J by 4 bases, with 16 bases between the two germline ends. Per germline, CDR1 MNHEY and CDR2 SMNVEV (reference sequence). The CDR3 covers 15 residues. The DNA for the CDR3 is TGTGCCAGCAGTTTTTCCCAGGGCCCCTTTTACGAGCAGTACTTC. Encoded protein: CASSFSQGPFYEQYF.

The chain has TRBV3-1 and TRBJ2-1, with 8 nucleotides matching TRBD2. Unmatched junction bases numbered 11, after V lost 8 bases and J lost 2 bases. The CDR3 has 16 residues. Germline V CDR1 and CDR2: LGHDT, YNNKEL (reference sequence). The CDR3 coding sequence is TGTGCCAGCCGACTAGCGAGTTACTCCACCTACAATGAGCAGTTCTTC. Translation gives CASRLASYSTYNEQFF.

This clonotype was picked up a small number of times. The V call is TRBV10-2, the J call TRBJ2-7; tentative D call: TRBD1 (6 bases). Germline V gene data show CDR1 as WSHSY and CDR2 as SAAADI. CDR3 length equals 13 residues. The ends were cut back, 6 bases at V and 5 bases at J, with 14 bases in the middle. The CDR3 nucleotides are TGCGCCAGCAGCCAGACAGGTCCCGACGAGCAGTACTTC. Residues: CASSQTGPDEQYF.

This clonotype turned up a few times. The CDR3 DNA reads TGTGCCAGCAGCTTAGCGCAACAGGGAAAGAACACCGGGGAGCTGTTTTTT. Protein sequence: CASSLAQQGKNTGELFF. The gene calls are TRBV7-9 and TRBJ2-2, with D possibly TRBD1 on 6 matching bases. This CDR3 region has 17 residues. Trimming removed 0 bases at V and 1 base at J, with 12 bases between. Germline V lookup: CDR1 SEHNR, CDR2 FQNEAQ (reference sequence).

The chain joins TRBV5-1 to TRBJ2-7, with 10 bases lining up with TRBD2. Trimming cost V 0 bases and J 6 bases; bases outside gene matches: 6. Germline V lookup: CDR1 SGHRS, CDR2 YFSETQ. The CDR3 has 15 residues. The CDR3 here is CASSLGASGSSEQYF. The CDR3 bases are TGCGCCAGCAGCTTGGGGGCTAGCGGGAGCAGCGAGCAGTACTTC.

As to this clonotype: At one end, the junction sequence differs from germline, possibly due to a read error. CDR3 amino acids: CASSLGGSTIYF. The CDR3 nucleotides are TGTGCCAGCAGCTTGGGGGGAAGCACCATATATTTT. The chain is built from TRBV5-4 and TRBJ1-3; D is undetermined. Per the germline V gene, CDR1 is SGHNT and CDR2 is YYREEE (reference sequence). CDR3 length equals 12 residues. Complete variable domain (other parts from reference TRBV5-4 and TRBJ1-3): ETGVTQSPTHLIKTRGQQVTLRCSSQSGHNTVSWYQQALGQGPQFIFQYYREEENGRGNFPPRFSGLQFPNYSSELNVNALELDDSALYLCASSLGGSTIYFGEGSWLTVV.

V is TRBV7-2 and J is TRBJ2-1; 13 bases align to TRBD2. Germline trimming cut 4 bases from V and 5 bases from J; bases unmatched to any gene: 2. Germline loops: CDR1 SGHTA, CDR2 FQGNSA. This CDR3 is built from 15 residues. CDR3 coding DNA: TGTGCCAGCAGCTGGGGACTAGCGGGAAACAATGAGCAGTTCTTC. Residues: CASSWGLAGNNEQFF.

The gene calls are TRBV5-6 and TRBJ2-5; 8 bases map to TRBD1. The CDR3 totals 14 residues. Germline CDR1 and CDR2: SGHDT and YYEEEE. The trim removed 2 bases at V and 5 bases at J, leaving 5 bases unmatched. CDR3 sequence reads: CASSFSTGVETQYF. CDR3 sequence (DNA): TGTGCCAGCAGCTTCTCGACAGGGGTGGAGACCCAGTACTTC.

The rearrangement uses TRBV20-1 and TRBJ2-7, with D maybe TRBD1 (6 bases). V lost 4 bases, J lost 6 bases, and 19 bases lay in between. The CDR3 loop spans 14 amino acids. In germline, CDR1 is DFQATT, CDR2 SNEGSKA (reference sequence). CDR3 sequence reads: CSAIPGTQGSEQYF. The CDR3 nucleotides are TGCAGTGCTATCCCGGGAACCCAGGGGTCCGAGCAGTACTTC.

This chain links TRBV7-6 with TRBJ2-5, with 10 bases aligning to TRBD2. Germline V lookup: CDR1 SGHVS, CDR2 FNYEAQ. V shed 4 bases and J 6 bases; nucleotides not matched to a gene: 11. The CDR3 covers 16 residues. DNA of the CDR3: TGTGCCAGCAGCTCCCTAGCGGGGGAGAACGTGAAGACCCAGTACTTC. Amino acids: CASSSLAGENVKTQYF.